These T cell receptor beta chains were read from a single sample in a study of shared clonotypes between healthy human individuals. Here immunoSEQ multiplex PCR was the method, and the copy in TCRdb shows in-frame clones only, minus some. There are around 370,000 clones in the sample; around 96% occur only once, and approximately 0.32% lies in the top ten. Sequenced sample: memory CD8+ T cells sorted from blood. The receptors originated from a man under 40 in good health. Each CDR3 is given with its conserved first and last residue. A D gene is named only where the DNA matches it firmly. Some rows mark clone size as missing; the rest say once, few, many or name a class of expanded clone.

cdr3_nt cdr3_aa clone_size d_call j_call v_call
TGCGCCAGCAGCTTATTACTGGACCCCAATGAGCAGTTCTTC CASSLLLDPNEQFF - - TRBJ2-1 TRBV5-1
TGTGCCAGCAGTTTAGCGGAAAGCTCCTACAATGAGCAGTTCTTC CASSLAESSYNEQFF - - TRBJ2-1 TRBV27
TGTGCCACCAGCACCCCGGAGGTTAACTATGGCTACACCTTC CATSTPEVNYGYTF - - TRBJ1-2 TRBV15
TGTGCCAGCAGTGAAGGGGGGCCACTAGGATGGGTACAAGAGACCCAGTACTTC CASSEGGPLGWVQETQYF - - TRBJ2-5 TRBV25-1
TGTGCCAGCAGTGTACAGGGGTTTTTATGGGACACTGAAGCTTTCTTT CASSVQGFLWDTEAFF - TRBD1 TRBJ1-1 TRBV6-1
TGTGCCAGCAGTACCTACGAGCAGTACTTC CASSTYEQYF few - TRBJ2-7 TRBV2
TGTGCCAGCAGCTTAGCGAGCCGCCACGAGCAGTACTTC CASSLASRHEQYF - - TRBJ2-7 TRBV11-2
TGTGCCAGCAGCGTAGCGGGCGGTAGTGGTGGATACGAGCAGTACTTC CASSVAGGSGGYEQYF - - TRBJ2-7 TRBV9
TGTGCCACCAGCAGACCGATGGGTACAGGGGGCGCGAACACCGGGGAGCTGTTTTTT CATSRPMGTGGANTGELFF - TRBD1 TRBJ2-2 TRBV15
TGTGCCAGCAGTTTATTTAGGGGGACCTTTCCCCTCTCGGGCTACACCTTC CASSLFRGTFPLSGYTF - - TRBJ1-2 TRBV28
TGTGCCAGCAGCCCAAGACAGGGCAATGAGCAGTTCTTC CASSPRQGNEQFF - TRBD1 TRBJ2-1 TRBV7-9
TGTGCCAGCAGCTTTGGTTCGGTTTTGGGCTACACCTTC CASSFGSVLGYTF once - TRBJ1-2 TRBV7-9
TGTGCCAGCAGCGTCCTTTCTTGGCCGAACACTGAAGCTTTCTTT CASSVLSWPNTEAFF - - TRBJ1-1 TRBV7-9
TGTGCCAGCAGCCACAGGGGGCCTAATGGCTACACCTTC CASSHRGPNGYTF - TRBD1 TRBJ1-2 TRBV5-5
TGTGCCAGCAGTGAAATGGGTTACCGCTACTACGAGCAGTACTTC CASSEMGYRYYEQYF - - TRBJ2-7 TRBV6-1
TGTGCCAGCAGCCCCGGGACTAGCCCCTACAATGAGCAGTTCTTC CASSPGTSPYNEQFF - TRBD2 TRBJ2-1 TRBV9
TGTGCCAGCAGCTTGGCAGGGGGGGGCACCGGGGAGCTGTTTTTT CASSLAGGGTGELFF - - TRBJ2-2 TRBV5-4
TGTGCCAGCGGTCAAGGGAGTTACGAGCAGTACTTC CASGQGSYEQYF - - TRBJ2-7 TRBV28
TGCAGCGTTGATCGTTTAGCGGTTTACAATGAGCAGTTCTTC CSVDRLAVYNEQFF - - TRBJ2-1 TRBV29-1
TGTGCCAGTAGTATCACGGGGCGTGATGAGCAGTTCTTC CASSITGRDEQFF - - TRBJ2-1 TRBV19
TGTGCCAGCCATGGGTGGAGCACTGAAGCTTTCTTT CASHGWSTEAFF - - TRBJ1-1 TRBV6-1
TGTGCCAGCAGTGAAACTAGCGTCAAAAACATTCAGTACTTC CASSETSVKNIQYF - TRBD2 TRBJ2-4 TRBV28
TGTGCCAGCAGCTTCCACACTGAAGCTTTCTTT CASSFHTEAFF - - TRBJ1-1 TRBV5-5
TGTGCCAGCAGCTTAGTCCGTAATAGCGGGAAAAAAACCTACAATGAGCAGTTCTTC CASSLVRNSGKKTYNEQFF once TRBD2 TRBJ2-1 TRBV7-9
TGTGCCAGCAGTGAACAACAGCTGCGAAGTGTGACCTTC CASSEQQLRSVTF - - TRBJ1-2 TRBV6-1
TGTGCCAGTCCATCCCCGAACCGGAGTCAAAAGACCCAGTACTTC CASPSPNRSQKTQYF - - TRBJ2-5 TRBV6-8
TGTGCCAGTATGGATACGCGGCAGCCCCAGCATTTT CASMDTRQPQHF - - TRBJ1-5 TRBV19
TGCGCCAGCAGCTTCGGGCAGGGCCAAGCTTTCTTT CASSFGQGQAFF - - TRBJ1-1 TRBV5-1
TGTGCCGGGATCCGACAGATGAACACTGAAGCTTTCTTT CAGIRQMNTEAFF - - TRBJ1-1 TRBV30
TGCAGCGTTGTAGGGGATCGAGGTAACTATGGCTACACCTTC CSVVGDRGNYGYTF - - TRBJ1-2 TRBV29-1
TGTGCCAGCAGCCTTACAGGGTTCAAAGCTTTCTTT CASSLTGFKAFF - - TRBJ1-1 TRBV2
TGTGCCAGCAGTCCCCGGGGCAAAAACATTCAGTACTTC CASSPRGKNIQYF - - TRBJ2-4 TRBV28
TGTGCCAGCAAGTGGACAGGGGGCGGGGAGACCCAGTACTTC CASKWTGGGETQYF - TRBD1 TRBJ2-5 TRBV28
TGTGCCAGCAGCCAAGGGACTAGCGGGAGGGCCTCGGGGCAGTACTTC CASSQGTSGRASGQYF - TRBD2 TRBJ2-7 TRBV4-2
TGCAGCGTCGCCGGGACAGGGGGTGGTCGGGAGTTTACTTACGAGCAGTACTTC CSVAGTGGGREFTYEQYF - TRBD1 TRBJ2-7 TRBV29-1